This T cell receptor (beta chain) was identified during a study of cytomegalovirus exposure and HLA in healthy donors. PCR primers comprised 60 Vbeta and 13 Jbeta primers. The assay was immunoSEQ multiplex PCR, and TCRdb's table has in-frame clones only and misses some. The profile shows more than 100,000 clones, roughly 80% of them singletons. The germline V gene encodes CDR1 GTSNPN and CDR2 SVGIG (reference sequence). V shed 2 bases and J shed 4 bases, with 9 bases lying between them. The CDR3 is 13 residues long. In the case of this clone: Its antigen is not known.

General study points: TRBV6-2, TRBV6-3 and other indistinguishable V segments were excluded. TCR beta V- and J-gene trimming was later associated with a missense DCLRE1C variant. Within the data, a cluster of highly shared sequence variants was likely a sequencing artifact.

The chain combines TRBV30 with TRBJ1-3; D gene unclear. The specimen sequenced was PBMCs. This receptor was obtained from a woman under 40 in good health and CMV-seropositive. CDR3 sequence reads: CAWSRTLGNTIYF. Written as DNA, the CDR3 is TGTGCCTGGAGTCGCACTCTAGGAAACACCATATATTTT.